Following are 30 T cell receptor beta chains from one sample sequenced in a study of metastatic and nonmetastatic thyroid tumors. TCRdb ran MiXCR on the PCR reads. The table includes over 20,000 clones, more than 25% detected once. The entire patient cohort was treatment-naive prior to thyroid surgery. Sequencing used blood. The receptors were sampled from a female donor with papillary thyroid cancer or a benign thyroid nodule (not recorded which). Some clones in this sample may be carry-over from other donors' samples.

This clone is medium-sized (0.01 to 0.1%) in the sample. This sequence joins TRBV19 and TRBJ2-2; TRBD2 is a possible D gene (5 bases). The germline V gene encodes CDR1 LNHDA and CDR2 SQIVND (reference sequence). The V and J ends lost 7 bases and 5 bases respectively, with 20 bases between them. This CDR3 is 16 amino acids long. CDR3 sequence reads: CASTQRGSRLTGELFF. The CDR3 DNA reads TGTGCCAGTACTCAGAGAGGGTCAAGGTTGACCGGGGAGCTGTTTTTT.

This clone was observed many times. V usage is TRBV28 and J usage is TRBJ2-2, with 8 bases that match TRBD2. Germline V CDR1 and CDR2: MDHEN, SYDVKM. V shed 3 bases, J shed 4 bases, and the junction held 7 bases outside the gene matches. CDR3 length: 16 residues. CDR3 region: CASSFPGAGGTGELFF. The CDR3 coding sequence is TGTGCCAGCAGTTTTCCAGGGGCGGGAGGCACCGGGGAGCTGTTTTTT.

This clone came up a few times. The chain employs TRBV6-4 and TRBJ2-2; 7 bases align to TRBD1. Per the germline V gene, CDR1 is MRHNA and CDR2 is SNTAGT. After removal of 2 bases from V and 0 bases from J, the junction contained 6 bases not matched to a gene. This CDR3 is 17 amino acids long. CDR3 bases: TGTGCCAGCAGTGACGGGGACAGCCTTGCGAACACCGGGGAGCTGTTTTTT. It is translated as CASSDGDSLANTGELFF.

Here the CDR3 reads CASSWDTNTEAFF. DNA of the CDR3: TGTGCCAGCTCTTGGGACACGAACACTGAAGCTTTCTTT. J is TRBJ1-1 and V is TRBV18; D possibly corresponds to TRBD1 (6 bases). CDR1 is KGHSH and CDR2 is LQKENI in the germline V gene. V was clipped by 6 bases and J by 1 base, with 9 bases between them. This CDR3 spans 13 amino acids.

This clone was seen at least ten times. This chain links TRBV9 with TRBJ1-2; 7 bases align to TRBD1. This CDR3 has 15 amino acids. V lost 3 bases and J lost 4; bases outside the gene matches: 9. Germline CDR1 and CDR2: SGDLS and YYNGEE. This chain's CDR3 is CASSAYPGQLYGYTF. Written as DNA, the CDR3 is TGTGCCAGCAGCGCCTATCCGGGACAGCTCTATGGCTACACCTTC.

This clone was observed at least ten times. This sequence joins TRBV12-3 or TRBV12-4 and TRBJ1-5, with 7 bases lining up with TRBD1. V shed 5 bases, J shed 7 bases, and the junction held 17 bases outside the gene matches. The CDR3 totals 17 residues. The CDR3 region has the DNA TGTGCCAGCAGTCCGCCCCCGGGACAGCCGGGCGAACAGCCCCAGCATTTT. This encodes CASSPPPGQPGEQPQHF.

By share of the sample, this clone is medium-sized (0.01 to 0.1%). This rearrangement joins TRBV20-1 to TRBJ2-3, with TRBD2 matching 9 bases. The CDR3 consists of 14 residues. Germline values: CDR1 DFQATT, CDR2 SNEGSKA (reference sequence). The V segment lost 1 base and the J segment 5 bases; nucleotides outside the gene matches: 4. CDR3 sequence (DNA): TGCAGTGCTAGAGTAGCGGGAGCGGGAGATACGCAGTATTTT. This encodes CSARVAGAGDTQYF.

CDR3 residues: CATLTGPSYEQYF. The CDR3 DNA sequence: TGTGCCACCTTGACAGGTCCCTCCTACGAGCAGTACTTC. V and J are TRBV24-1 and TRBJ2-7; possibly TRBD1 for D (6 bases). Trimming shortened V by 9 bases and J by 0 bases, and 11 bases separated the two germline ends. Germline CDR1 reads KGHDR; CDR2 reads SFDVKD. The CDR3 runs to 13 residues.

The chain combines TRBV11-2 with TRBJ2-7; D gene unclear. The CDR3 contains 12 residues. Trimming removed 1 base from V and 3 bases from J, with 4 bases in between. CDR1 and CDR2 from the germline V gene are SGHAT and FQNNGV. CDR3 in amino acids: CASSLGNYEQYF. The CDR3 coding sequence is TGTGCCAGCAGCTTAGGGAACTACGAGCAGTACTTC.

A note on this clone: The junction shows a germline mismatch at one end, possibly a read error. The chain uses TRBV12-3 or TRBV12-4 and TRBJ1-3; D uncertain. This CDR3 has 14 amino acids. The CDR3 sequence: CGSSLSNPGITIYF. CDR3 DNA: TGTGGCAGCAGTTTATCGAACCCAGGAATCACCATATATTTT.

The sample holds many counts of this clone. The rearrangement links TRBV7-2 to TRBJ1-4, with TRBD1 matching over 7 bases. Looked up from germline, CDR1 is SGHTA and CDR2 is FQGNSA. J lost 4 bases, V lost 4 bases, and 6 bases had no gene match. This CDR3 is 15 amino acids long. CDR3 DNA sequence: TGTGCCAGCAGCTCCACAGGGGTTAATAATGAAAAACTGTTTTTT. It codes for CASSSTGVNNEKLFF.

For this clone: At one of its ends the junction is not consistent with the germline gene, which may arise from a read error. The chain combines TRBV4-1 with TRBJ1-1; 7 bases align to TRBD1. The CDR3 contains 17 residues. CDR1 MGHRA and CDR2 YSYEKL come from the germline V gene. CDR3 bases: TGCGCGAGCAGCCCGGGAGAATTTAGGGGGCTCAACACTGAAGCTATCTTT. Encoded protein: CASSPGEFRGLNTEAIF.

The chain couples TRBV3-1 to TRBJ2-7; D is unclear. The CDR3 is 14 amino acids. Germline lookup yields CDR1 LGHDT and CDR2 YNNKEL (reference sequence). Trimming stripped 0 bases from V and 2 bases from J, with 8 bases between. CDR3 sequence (DNA): TGTGCCAGCAGCCAAGACGCAATCGCCTACGAGCAGTACTTC. Translating it yields CASSQDAIAYEQYF.

The chain recombines TRBV19 with TRBJ1-2, with 8 bases identical to TRBD1. This CDR3 is 19 amino acids long. Germline V gene data show CDR1 as LNHDA and CDR2 as SQIVND (reference sequence). With V trimmed by 4 bases and J by 6 bases, 22 bases remained unmatched. CDR3 DNA sequence: TGTGCCAGTAGTAGCACCCAAGAGGTCAAATGGACAGGGTATAATGGCTACACCTTC. This translates into CASSSTQEVKWTGYNGYTF.

This clone has ten or more counts. CDR3 sequence (DNA): TGTGCCAGCAGTCGAACAGGGCCAAGCTCCTACAATGAGCAGTTCTTC. Translated, it gives CASSRTGPSSYNEQFF. This chain connects TRBV25-1 to TRBJ2-1; the D gene is possibly TRBD1 (6 bases). The CDR3 is 16 amino acids. CDR1 is MGHDK and CDR2 is SYGVNS in the germline V gene. V was clipped by 5 bases and J by 0 bases, with 14 bases between them.

This clone was detected many times. V is TRBV9 and J is TRBJ1-1; 7 bases fit TRBD1. The V segment lost 4 bases and the J segment 5 bases; nucleotides outside the gene matches: 14. CDR1 SGDLS and CDR2 YYNGEE come from the germline V gene. The CDR3 is 16 residues long. The CDR3 DNA reads TGTGCCAGCAGCCCCGGAAGGGGGCCAAAGGGGACTGAAGCTTTCTTT. This sequence encodes CASSPGRGPKGTEAFF.

This clone was found a few times. This chain joins TRBV12-3 or TRBV12-4 and TRBJ2-7; D might be TRBD2 (5 bases). CDR3 length: 16 amino acids. V lost 4 bases and J lost 0, with 16 bases in between. The CDR3 region is CASSSRLSTSSYEQYF. As DNA, the CDR3 is TGTGCCAGCAGTTCGAGACTATCTACTAGCTCCTACGAGCAGTACTTC.

The chain uses TRBV20-1 and TRBJ2-7; 7 bases map to TRBD2. Unmatched junction bases numbered 17, after V lost 0 bases and J lost 6 bases. The CDR3 sequence is 17 residues long. Per the germline V gene, CDR1 is DFQATT and CDR2 is SNEGSKA (reference sequence). This chain's CDR3 is CSAREARGGAGPSEQYF. CDR3 DNA: TGCAGTGCTAGAGAAGCCCGTGGAGGAGCGGGACCCAGCGAGCAGTACTTC.

The CDR3 reads CASRPPGTGARQYF. The CDR3 DNA reads TGTGCCAGCAGACCCCCAGGGACAGGGGCGAGGCAGTACTTC. V is TRBV6-1 and J is TRBJ2-7; 10 bases map to TRBD1. This CDR3 is 14 amino acids long. V shed 6 bases and J 9 bases; nucleotides not matched to a gene: 11. Per germline, CDR1 MNHNS and CDR2 SASEGT.

This clone was counted many times. The chain couples TRBV24-1 to TRBJ2-2, with D maybe TRBD2 (6 bases). Looked up from germline, CDR1 is KGHDR and CDR2 is SFDVKD. The CDR3 runs to 14 residues. V lost 9 bases to trimming and J lost 5 bases, with 15 bases between them. The CDR3: CATRGGWGTGELFF. The CDR3 nucleotides are TGTGCCACCCGTGGGGGGTGGGGAACCGGGGAGCTGTTTTTT.

The gene calls are TRBV5-8 and TRBJ1-5; 7 bases are a match to TRBD1. The CDR3 sequence is 15 residues long. The J segment lost 0 bases and the V segment lost 4 bases, leaving 4 bases of the junction unmatched. Germline-derived CDR1 and CDR2 are SGHTS and YDEGEE. The CDR3 reads CASSRGTVSNQPQHF. The DNA of the CDR3 is TGTGCCAGCAGCAGGGGGACAGTTAGCAATCAGCCCCAGCATTTT.

The V and J genes are TRBV28 and TRBJ1-2; D might be TRBD1 (6 bases). Germline-derived CDR1 and CDR2 are MDHEN and SYDVKM. Trimming shortened V by 8 bases and J by 4 bases, and 14 bases separated the two germline ends. The CDR3 loop spans 13 amino acids. CDR3 DNA: TGTGCCAGCGGTCAACAGGGTGGCTATGGCTACACCTTC. As protein: CASGQQGGYGYTF.

On this clone: One end of the junction is discordant with germline, which a read error may explain. The V gene is TRBV11-2, the J gene TRBJ2-7; 10 bases map to TRBD2. The germline V gene encodes CDR1 SGHAT and CDR2 FQNNGV. This CDR3 is 15 amino acids long. The CDR3 coding sequence is TGTGCCAGCAGGAGGTTAGCGGGGGGCCCCTACGAGCAGCACTTC. Translation: CASRRLAGGPYEQHF.

For this clone: Likely a read error: the CDR3 ends without its conserved phenylalanine or tryptophan. This chain connects TRBV6-2 or TRBV6-3 to TRBJ1-2; D is ambiguous. Trimming removed 7 bases from V and 2 bases from J, with 20 bases in between. Per the germline V gene, CDR1 is MNHEY and CDR2 is SVGEGT. The CDR3 has 16 residues. CDR3 sequence: CASNQVWLAENYGYTY. Here the CDR3 DNA reads TGTGCCAGCAACCAGGTGTGGTTGGCCGAGAACTATGGCTACACCTAC.

The chain uses TRBV4-2 and TRBJ2-1; D may be TRBD1 or TRBD2 (5 bases each). V was shortened by 0 bases and J by 3 bases, with 12 bases between the two germline ends. The CDR3 sequence is 16 residues long. Germline loops: CDR1 LGHNA, CDR2 YNFKEQ. The CDR3 loop is CASSQDGAYGYNEQFF. The DNA for the CDR3 is TGTGCCAGCAGCCAAGACGGGGCGTATGGCTACAATGAGCAGTTCTTC.

The rearrangement uses TRBV20-1 and TRBJ2-1; 7 bases map to TRBD2. Germline V gene lookup returns CDR1 DFQATT and CDR2 SNEGSKA (reference sequence). V lost 3 bases to trimming and J lost 4 bases; unmatched junction nucleotides: 12. CDR3 size: 16 residues. The DNA of the CDR3 is TGCAGTGCTAGTACGCCTAGCGGAGGGTTTTACAATGAGCAGTTCTTC. Translation gives CSASTPSGGFYNEQFF.

The chain couples TRBV28 to TRBJ1-4, with D unresolved. Germline CDR1 reads MDHEN; CDR2 reads SYDVKM. The CDR3 extends over 15 amino acids. The V end lost 7 bases, the J end lost 1 base, and 13 bases lay between the germline ends. The CDR3 protein is CASTTPEGTNEKLFF. As DNA, the CDR3 is TGTGCCAGCACAACTCCGGAGGGAACTAATGAAAAACTGTTTTTT. Combining the CDR3 with reference TRBV28 and TRBJ1-4 gives the whole variable domain DVKVTQSSRYLVKRTGEKVFLECVQDMDHENMFWYRQDPGLGLRLIYFSYDVKMKEKGDIPEGYSVSREKKERFSLILESASTNQTSMYLCASTTPEGTNEKLFFGSGTQLSVL.

By share, this clone ranks as medium-sized (0.01 to 0.1%). CDR3 loop: CASSLASGYWGDLEQYF. The CDR3 bases are TGTGCCAGCAGCTTAGCGAGTGGTTACTGGGGGGACCTCGAGCAGTACTTC. The chain links TRBV7-9 to TRBJ2-7; D possibly corresponds to TRBD2 (6 bases). CDR1 is SEHNR and CDR2 is FQNEAQ in the germline V gene (reference sequence). The V gene lost 0 bases and the J gene lost 6 bases, with 21 bases spanning the gap. This CDR3 spans 17 amino acids.

The gene calls are TRBV9 and TRBJ1-3; 11 bases are a match to TRBD1. Per germline, CDR1 SGDLS and CDR2 YYNGEE. The trim removed 4 bases at V and 7 bases at J, leaving 7 bases unmatched. The CDR3 contains 15 residues. The CDR3 DNA sequence: TGTGCCAGCAGCCCGGTGGACAGGGGGCGGAACACCATATATTTT. It translates to CASSPVDRGRNTIYF.

This chain uses TRBV24-1 with TRBJ2-2; D is perhaps TRBD2 (6 bases). V lost 5 bases and J lost 4, with 13 bases in between. The CDR3 runs 15 residues. CDR1 KGHDR and CDR2 SFDVKD come from the germline V gene. CDR3 sequence: CATSVEGGITGELFF. The CDR3 region has the DNA TGTGCCACCAGTGTAGAGGGCGGGATCACCGGGGAGCTGTTTTTT.